This is a list of T cell receptor gamma chains from one sample in a study of human gamma delta and Vdelta1 T cells. These receptors have no identified antigens. TCRdb made new clone calls on the PCR reads using CATT. In the table there are around 4,500 gamma-chain clones, roughly 35% of which are singletons. Source material: Vdelta1 gamma-delta T cells from blood grown in culture (DOT cells). These receptors all come from a human donor in good health. The CDR3 runs from the conserved cysteine through the conserved F or W. Each record gives: J gene, V gene, clone size, CDR3 DNA, CDR3 protein. Size is omitted from some rows. Given values are once, few, many or a class for expanded clones.

j_gene: TRGJ1/TRGJ2
v_gene: TRGV8
abundance: few
CDR3nt: TGTGCCACCTGGGATGGGAAGAAACTCTTT
CDR3aa: CATWDGKKLF

j_gene: TRGJ1/TRGJ2
v_gene: TRGV9
abundance: NA
CDR3nt: TGTGCCTTGTGGGAGGTCGGCCGGTTAGAGAAACTCTTT
CDR3aa: CALWEVGRLEKLF

j_gene: TRGJP2
v_gene: TRGV3
abundance: NA
CDR3nt: TGTGCCACCTGGGACGGACATAGTAGTGATTGGATCAAGACGTTT
CDR3aa: CATWDGHSSDWIKTF

j_gene: TRGJ1/TRGJ2
v_gene: TRGV2
abundance: large
CDR3nt: TGTGCCACCTGGGACGGTTATTATAAGAAACTCTTT
CDR3aa: CATWDGYYKKLF

j_gene: TRGJ1/TRGJ2
v_gene: TRGV3
abundance: NA
CDR3nt: TGTGCCACCTGGGACAGGCCGGTACAGAAACTCTTT
CDR3aa: CATWDRPVQKLF

j_gene: TRGJ1/TRGJ2
v_gene: TRGV8
abundance: NA
CDR3nt: TGTGCCACCTGGGATAGTACGGTCAAGAAACTCTTT
CDR3aa: CATWDSTVKKLF

j_gene: TRGJ1/TRGJ2
v_gene: TRGV4
abundance: few
CDR3nt: TGTGCCACCTGGGATGGGCCTTTGGAGAAACTCTTT
CDR3aa: CATWDGPLEKLF

j_gene: TRGJ1/TRGJ2
v_gene: TRGV9
abundance: NA
CDR3nt: TGTGCCTTGTGGGAGATTTATTATAAGAAACTCTTT
CDR3aa: CALWEIYYKKLF

j_gene: TRGJP2
v_gene: TRGV4
abundance: NA
CDR3nt: TGTGCCACCTGGACTAGTAGTGATTGGATCAAGACGTTT
CDR3aa: CATWTSSDWIKTF

j_gene: TRGJ1/TRGJ2
v_gene: TRGV9
abundance: NA
CDR3nt: TGTGCCTTGTGGGAGTCCCCTTATTATAAGAAACTCTTT
CDR3aa: CALWESPYYKKLF

j_gene: TRGJ1/TRGJ2
v_gene: TRGV3
abundance: NA
CDR3nt: TGTGCCAACTGGGACAGGCTTGGGTATAAGAAACTCTTT
CDR3aa: CANWDRLGYKKLF

j_gene: TRGJP2
v_gene: TRGV5
abundance: NA
CDR3nt: TGTGCCACCTGGGACAGGCGCCCGAGTAGTGATTGGATCAAGACGTTT
CDR3aa: CATWDRRPSSDWIKTF

j_gene: TRGJP2
v_gene: TRGV8
abundance: NA
CDR3nt: TGTGCCACCTGGGATAGGCGGGATTGGATCAAGACGTTT
CDR3aa: CATWDRRDWIKTF

j_gene: TRGJ1/TRGJ2
v_gene: TRGV4
abundance: NA
CDR3nt: TGTGCCACCTGGGCCTCCTATTATAAGAAACTCTTT
CDR3aa: CATWASYYKKLF

j_gene: TRGJP2
v_gene: TRGV3
abundance: few
CDR3nt: TGTGCCACCTGGGACAACGTACATGGGGAGGATAGTAGTGATTGGATCAAGACGTTT
CDR3aa: CATWDNVHGEDSSDWIKTF

j_gene: TRGJ1/TRGJ2
v_gene: TRGV2
abundance: NA
CDR3nt: TGTGCCACCTGGGACGCGGACGTTCATTATAAGAAACTCTTT
CDR3aa: CATWDADVHYKKLF

j_gene: TRGJ1/TRGJ2
v_gene: TRGV3
abundance: NA
CDR3nt: TGTGCCACCTGGGACAGGCTCGCGAAACTCTTT
CDR3aa: CATWDRLAKLF